This TCR beta chain was found in a study of T-cell memory formation after mild COVID-19. Of note for this clonotype: Its antigen is as yet unknown.

TCRdb re-called the 5' RACE reads through MiXCR, storing one row per CDR3 protein. Here the sample spans about 430,000 distinct CDR3 sequences, roughly 24% being singletons. Trimming pared 8 bases from V and 7 bases from J, leaving 18 bases between. The CDR3 spans 15 residues. Germline assignment: CDR1 MNHEY and CDR2 SVGEGT. Study-level findings and limits: The study detected some responding clones in pre-infection memory, suggesting cross-reactive memory joined.

The chain is built from TRBV6-2 or TRBV6-3 and TRBJ1-6; D is unclear. The source material was PBMCs or a T cell subset sorted from them (not recorded which). The receptor comes from an adult woman who had mild COVID-19 (a few samples of this study predate the infection). Cell type and time point are not known. As DNA, the CDR3 is TGTGCCAGCGCCCTTGGGCGAACGAGAAATTCACCCCTCCACTTT. It specifies CASALGRTRNSPLHF.